This T cell receptor beta chain was retrieved from a study of T cell repertoires in cytomegalovirus infection. This clonotype has only a few counts. Its antigen is undetermined. Broader study findings: CMV carriers having the relevant HLA were flagged by cumulative public TCR beta family frequency.

The germline CDR1 and CDR2 sequences are MRHNA and SNTAGT. The CDR3 is 15 amino acids. V shed 5 bases and J 4 bases; nucleotides not matched to a gene: 5. TCRdb called the reads again in MiXCR, with one record for every CDR3 protein. Of 250,000 to 350,000 distinct CDR3 sequences in the sample, roughly 26% were seen once. This clonotype was obtained from a human donor in good health (CMV status not recorded). Some clones in this sample may be carry-over from other donors' samples. The sample was PBMCs. The chain has TRBV6-4 and TRBJ2-2, with 9 positions matching TRBD2. CDR3 loop: CASSRDSGSTGELFF. The CDR3 DNA sequence: TGTGCCAGCAGTCGGGATAGCGGGAGCACCGGGGAGCTGTTTTTT.